Listed here are 10 T cell receptor beta chains from one sample, sequenced in a study of Graves' ophthalmopathy and Graves' hyperthyroidism. Researchers took RNA transcripts and amplified TCR beta CDR3 regions from them. After a first-round RT-PCR with HTBI primers, a second-round multiplex PCR was run. From the multiplex PCR reads, TCRdb called clonotypes with MiXCR, one entry per CDR3 protein. The repertoire has hundreds of thousands of distinct CDR3 sequences, roughly 41% of them found once; the top ten carry roughly 46%. The sample consisted of peripheral blood. The receptors come from an adult man with Graves' ophthalmopathy.

This clonotype was counted between two and nine times. The rearrangement uses TRBV25-1 and TRBJ2-2; tentatively, D is TRBD1 (6 bases). The V end was cut by 5 bases, the J end by 6 bases, with 16 bases between. This CDR3 has 15 amino acids. The germline CDR1 and CDR2 sequences are MGHDK and SYGVNS. The chain's CDR3 is CASSKSGTMAGELFF. CDR3 nucleotides: TGTGCCAGCAGTAAATCCGGGACAATGGCCGGGGAGCTGTTTTTT. Combining the CDR3 with reference TRBV25-1 and TRBJ2-2 gives the whole variable domain EADIYQTPRYLVIGTGKKITLECSQTMGHDKMYWYQQDPGMELHLIHYSYGVNSTEKGDLSSESTVSRIRTEHFPLTLESARPSHTSQYLCASSKSGTMAGELFFGEGSRLTVL.

This clonotype came up once. This chain connects TRBV19 to TRBJ2-3; 7 positions agree with TRBD2. The CDR3 totals 16 residues. V gave up 7 bases and J gave up 6 bases; unmatched junction bases: 16. Germline V gene data show CDR1 as LNHDA and CDR2 as SQIVND (reference sequence). The CDR3 DNA sequence: TGTGCCAGTACTTCAACGAGCGGGATACTCGAGGATACGCAGTATTTT. Translating it yields CASTSTSGILEDTQYF.

This clonotype showed up just a few times. The rearrangement uses TRBV7-8 and TRBJ1-5, with a tentative D call TRBD1 (5 bases). Germline V gene lookup returns CDR1 SGHVS and CDR2 FQNEAQ. The V and J ends lost 1 base and 6 bases respectively, with 19 bases between them. This CDR3 is built from 17 residues. The CDR3 DNA is TGTGCCAGCAGCTTAGTGTCAGGGACCCCGGGAGGTCAGCCCCAGCATTTT. Protein: CASSLVSGTPGGQPQHF. Full variable domain (remainder filled in from reference TRBV7-8 and TRBJ1-5): GAGVSQSPRYKVAKRGQDVALRCDPISGHVSLFWYQQALGQGPEFLTYFQNEAQLDKSGLPSDRFFAERPEGSVSTLKIQRTQQEDSAVYLCASSLVSGTPGGQPQHFGDGTRLSIL.

This clonotype was seen more than once but under ten times. V usage is TRBV7-9 and J usage is TRBJ1-2, with D tentatively TRBD1 (6 bases). This CDR3 is built from 15 residues. V lost 4 bases, J lost 6 bases, and 18 bases lay in between. From germline, CDR1 is SEHNR and CDR2 FQNEAQ (reference sequence). The CDR3 reads CASSSNREFSHGYTF. In DNA, the CDR3 is TGTGCCAGCAGCTCTAACAGGGAGTTCTCTCATGGCTACACCTTC.

The gene calls are TRBV20-1 and TRBJ1-2, with 10 bases matching TRBD1. The CDR3 contains 11 residues. V trimming: 5 bases; J trimming: 8 bases; junction bases outside the gene matches: 2. Germline loops: CDR1 DFQATT, CDR2 SNEGSKA (reference sequence). This CDR3 reads CSAGTGVGYTF. As DNA, the CDR3 is TGCAGTGCTGGGACAGGGGTCGGCTACACCTTC.

On this clonotype itself: An end of the junction differs from the germline gene, which may be a read error. The V and J genes are TRBV24-1 and TRBJ1-5; TRBD1 matches 9 bases. CDR1 is KGHDR and CDR2 is SFDVKD in the germline V gene. This CDR3 comprises 16 residues. The CDR3 here is CASSYSPGQGGQPQHF. CDR3 sequence (DNA): TGTGCCAGCAGTTACTCGCCGGGACAGGGAGGCCAGCCCCAGCATTTT.

The V call is TRBV24-1, the J call TRBJ1-1; no definite D call. This CDR3 comprises 12 residues. The germline V and J ends were trimmed by 4 bases and 7 bases, with 9 bases remaining between them. Germline CDR1 and CDR2: KGHDR and SFDVKD. Here the CDR3 DNA reads TGTGCCACCAGTGACCGAGACCGTGAAGCTTTCTTT. Translated, it gives CATSDRDREAFF.

In its sample, this clonotype was seen many times. J is TRBJ2-7 and V is TRBV20-1; 8 bases agree with TRBD1. In germline, CDR1 is DFQATT, CDR2 SNEGSKA (reference sequence). Trimming cost V 5 bases and J 4 bases; bases outside gene matches: 1. CDR3 length: 11 residues. The CDR3 DNA follows: TGCAGTGCTGGGACAGGTTACGAGCAGTACTTC. Its protein is CSAGTGYEQYF.

For this clonotype: A much larger clone differs from this one at a single base, so this may be a read error. The chain uses TRBV2 and TRBJ1-5, with D possibly matching TRBD1 (5 bases). Trimming cost V 4 bases and J 11 bases, with 18 bases left between them. There are 14 residues in the CDR3. Germline lookup yields CDR1 SNHLY and CDR2 FYNNEI. CDR3 sequence: CASSGAGRGIAQHF. Here the CDR3 DNA reads TGTGCCAGCAGTGGAGCGGGCCGGGGGATTGCCCAGCATTTT.

The CDR3 nucleotides are TGTGCCAGCAGTGTCCAGCGGGGGGGTACCGGGGAGCTGTTTTTT. As protein: CASSVQRGGTGELFF. The V call is TRBV25-1, the J call TRBJ2-2; 10 bases agree with TRBD2. The CDR3 loop spans 15 amino acids. The V and J ends lost 4 bases and 5 bases, in that order; junction bases with no gene match: 4. In germline, CDR1 is MGHDK, CDR2 SYGVNS.